This section outlines one T cell receptor (beta chain) sequence together with its context. Antigen unknown. Primers: 60 Vbeta forward and 13 Jbeta reverse. Assay used: immunoSEQ multiplex PCR; TCRdb lists only in-frame clones, some missing. Here the sample spans approximately 38,000 clones, about 66% being singletons. In nominal health when sampled, donors likely had unrecorded immune exposures nonetheless. This sample was included in a study of cytomegalovirus exposure and HLA in healthy donors. Study-level points and caveats: A later analysis associated 15,000 to 20,000 TCR beta sequences with HLA alleles at a 0.05 false discovery rate. A later analysis reportedly found that, within productive TCRs, an Asian-associated ancestry cluster had fewer N-insertions than the mean observed across the roughly 700 donors.

Sequencing was carried out using PBMCs. The clonotype was recovered from a man aged 45-65 years in good health and CMV-seropositive.

CDR3 nucleotide sequence: TGTGCCAGTAGCCTCCGGATGGGGCCAGACTATGGCTACACCTTC. Translated: CASSLRMGPDYGYTF. The chain combines TRBV19 with TRBJ1-2, with D possibly being TRBD1 (5 bases). This CDR3 has 15 amino acids. Trimming took 6 bases from V and 3 from J, leaving 17 bases between them. Germline CDR1 reads LNHDA; CDR2 reads SQIVND (reference sequence).